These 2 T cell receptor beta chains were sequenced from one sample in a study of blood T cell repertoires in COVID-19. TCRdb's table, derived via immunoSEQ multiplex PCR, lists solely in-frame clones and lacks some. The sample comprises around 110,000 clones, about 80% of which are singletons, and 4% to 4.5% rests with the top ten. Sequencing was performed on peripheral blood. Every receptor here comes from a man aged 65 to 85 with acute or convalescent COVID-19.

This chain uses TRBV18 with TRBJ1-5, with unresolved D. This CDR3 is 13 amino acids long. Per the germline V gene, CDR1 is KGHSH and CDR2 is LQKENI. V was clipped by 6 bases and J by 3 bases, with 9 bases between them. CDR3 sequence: CASSPDTNQPQHF. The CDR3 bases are TGTGCCAGCTCCCCCGACACCAATCAGCCCCAGCATTTT. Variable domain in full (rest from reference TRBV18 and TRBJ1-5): NAGVMQNPRHLVRRRGQEARLRCSPMKGHSHVYWYRQLPEEGLKFMVYLQKENIIDESGMPKERFSAEFPKEGPSILRIQQVVRGDSAAYFCASSPDTNQPQHFGDGTRLSIL.

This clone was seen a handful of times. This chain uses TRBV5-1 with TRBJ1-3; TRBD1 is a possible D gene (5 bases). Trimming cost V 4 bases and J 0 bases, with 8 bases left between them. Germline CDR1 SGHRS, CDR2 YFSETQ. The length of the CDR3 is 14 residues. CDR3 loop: CASSQDNSGNTIYF. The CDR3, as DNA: TGCGCCAGCAGCCAGGACAACTCTGGAAACACCATATATTTT.